The clone carrying this TCR beta chain showed up just a few times. After extraction with the RNeasy kit, roughly 0.45 to 1 ug of the RNA was reverse transcribed using random hexamers. TCRdb independently ran MiXCR on the immunoSEQ multiplex PCR reads; one entry per CDR3 protein. This sample has around 160,000 distinct CDR3 sequences, with approximately 93% found just once. Multiple sclerosis controls were treatment-naive patients with stable or active relapsing-remitting disease. Negative isolation yielded the CD8+ and CD4+ T cells, while FACS enriched the TEMRA cells. This sample is part of a study of CD8 T cells in Susac syndrome. Looked up from germline, CDR1 is DFQATT and CDR2 is SNEGSKA (reference sequence). The V segment lost 0 bases and the J segment 5 bases; nucleotides outside the gene matches: 7. CDR3 length equals 14 residues.

Sequenced sample: CD4+ T cells from PBMCs. The source is a human donor with multiple sclerosis. The J gene is TRBJ2-7, the V gene TRBV20-1; TRBD1 matches at 7 bases. As DNA, the CDR3 is TGCAGTGCTAGAGACCCGACAGGGATCGACGAGCAGTACTTC. Amino acids: CSARDPTGIDEQYF.